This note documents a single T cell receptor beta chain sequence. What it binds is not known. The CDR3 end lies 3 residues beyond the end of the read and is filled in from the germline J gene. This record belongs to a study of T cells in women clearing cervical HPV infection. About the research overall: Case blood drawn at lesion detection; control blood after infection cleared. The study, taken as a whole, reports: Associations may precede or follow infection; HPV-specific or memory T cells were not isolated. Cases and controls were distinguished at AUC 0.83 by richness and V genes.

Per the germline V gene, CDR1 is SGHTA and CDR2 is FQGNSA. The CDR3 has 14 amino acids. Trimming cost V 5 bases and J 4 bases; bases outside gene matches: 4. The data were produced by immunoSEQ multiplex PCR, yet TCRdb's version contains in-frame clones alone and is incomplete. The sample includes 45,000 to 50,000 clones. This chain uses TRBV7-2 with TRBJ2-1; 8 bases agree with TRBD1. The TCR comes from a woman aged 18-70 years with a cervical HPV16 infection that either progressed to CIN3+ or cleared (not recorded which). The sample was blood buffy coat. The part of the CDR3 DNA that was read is TGTGCCAGCAGCCCGGACAGGGTGTACAATGAG. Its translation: CASSPDRVYNE. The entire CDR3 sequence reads CASSPDRVYNEQFF. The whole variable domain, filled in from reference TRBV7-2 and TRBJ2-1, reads GAGVSQSPSNKVTEKGKDVELRCDPISGHTALYWYRQSLGQGLEFLIYFQGNSAPDKSGLPSDRFSAERTGGSVSTLTIQRTQQEDSAVYLCASSPDRVYNEQFFGPGTRLTVL.